This TCR beta chain was observed in a study of T cells in Graves' hyperthyroidism and ophthalmopathy. CDR3 length: 15 residues. CDR1 is MDHEN and CDR2 is SYDVKM in the germline V gene. V shed 7 bases and J shed 4 bases, with 14 bases lying between them. RNA transcripts were the template for amplifying TCR beta CDR3 regions. HTBI primers drove first-round RT-PCR of the TCR CDR3. A single record per CDR3 protein comes from TCRdb applying MiXCR to the multiplex PCR reads. The sample holds about 250,000 distinct CDR3 sequences, approximately 25% seen once. Notes on this clonotype: Antigen unknown.

General study findings and limits: Researchers found most expanded thyroid clonotypes above 0.001 in blood as well. Progression to ophthalmopathy was predicted a median of about 6.6 months early.

Diagnoses were made from clinical symptoms, serum measures (thyroxine and TRAb), thyroid ultrasound and orbital computed tomography. J is TRBJ2-6 and V is TRBV28, with D tentatively TRBD2 (5 bases). This receptor was taken from a woman in her thirties or forties with Graves' ophthalmopathy. The sequenced sample consisted of blood. CDR3 region: CASIGVGVGANVLTF. CDR3 nucleotides: TGTGCCAGCATCGGCGTCGGGGTAGGGGCCAACGTCCTGACTTTC.